The present TCR beta chain was sequenced within a study of Ad26.COV2.S vaccination and SARS-CoV-2 variants. Background on the study: Recipients of Ad26.COV2.S got it intramuscularly, once or twice 56 days apart.

The data were produced by immunoSEQ multiplex PCR, yet TCRdb's version contains in-frame clones alone and is incomplete. Of about 330,000 clones in the sample, 90% were seen once. This CDR3 has 18 residues. Germline V gene lookup returns CDR1 SGHDN and CDR2 FVKESK. The trim removed 4 bases at V and 4 bases at J, leaving 18 bases unmatched. Whole-study findings and limits: Vaccine recipients had higher spike-specific TCR breadth than placebo recipients. Reported findings describe substantial breadth in spike-specific CD8+ and CD4+ T cell responses following vaccination.

Treatment of the sample: some 20 received Ad26.COV2.S at low or high dose, single or two shots; a few received placebo; per-sample allocation not given. Vaccine and placebo recipients were sampled on day 63 after the first injection. The administered vaccine (an Ad26 vector) expressed Wuhan-strain SARS-CoV-2 spike. With regard to this clone: Antigen specificity is unknown.

The sample here was peripheral blood, taken in a trial of Ad26.COV2.S vaccine versus placebo. This TCR was sampled from a person aged 18 to 59 who received the Ad26.COV2.S COVID-19 vaccine or a placebo. V usage is TRBV14 and J usage is TRBJ1-1; 7 bases line up with TRBD1. CDR3 region: CASSPFIRGRGQSTEAFF. CDR3 in DNA: TGTGCCAGCAGCCCGTTTATTAGGGGGAGGGGGCAGAGCACTGAAGCTTTCTTT.